The sequence of this T cell receptor (beta chain) was determined in a study of T cells expressing NK-cell markers. Regarding the study as a whole: Of the CD8+ T cells in six donors, about 1.0-8% belonged to dominant NKG2C+ clonotypes.

Germline V gene sequence: CDR1 LGHNA, CDR2 YNFKEQ. CDR3 length equals 15 residues. TCRdb re-called the 5' RACE reads and catalogs CDR3 proteins one per entry, DNA excluded. The specimen's table records fewer than 300,000 distinct CDR3 sequences. On this clonotype itself: What it binds is not known.

The chain joins TRBV4-2 to TRBJ2-5; TCRdb reports TRBD2, a call that lacks DNA to check it against. The TCR was taken from a woman aged 18-70 years in good health. The sequenced sample consisted of blood T cells: a sorted CD56 or NKG2C T cell subset, CD4+ or CD8+ T cells, or bulk PBMC T cells (not recorded which). CDR3 residues: CASSQDPGLAETQYF.